This T cell receptor (beta chain) was retrieved from a study of shared clonotypes between healthy human individuals. Study-wide points: In a handful of donors, around 5% of naive CD4 clonotypes appeared in common. Sampling used blood alone; tissue repertoires probably differ.

Per the germline V gene, CDR1 is MGHRA and CDR2 is YSYEKL. V lost 4 bases to trimming and J lost 6 bases; unmatched junction nucleotides: 5. The length of the CDR3 is 15 residues. As for this clone: Its antigen is still unknown.

Naive CD8 isolation took CD45RO-negative cells positively selected for CCR7 and excluded terminally differentiated effector memory CD45RA+ cells. The repertoire was sequenced with immunoSEQ multiplex PCR; TCRdb's copy has only in-frame clones and lacks some. The sample has about 1.9 million clones; around 93% are singletons. The chain carries TRBV4-1 and TRBJ2-2, with 10 nucleotides matching TRBD1. Sequences were obtained from naive CD8+ T cells from PBMCs. The origin of this receptor is a young man in good health. Some clones in this sample may be carry-over from other donors' samples. CDR3 nucleotides: TGCGCCAGCAGCCTCCGGGACAGGGGTCCCGGGGAGCTGTTTTTT. Its translation is CASSLRDRGPGELFF.